This T cell receptor (beta chain) was documented in a study of blood T cell dynamics during melanoma immunotherapy. Looking at the study overall: First-line therapy was either pembrolizumab or nivolumab with ipilimumab for metastatic melanoma. The study, taken as a whole, reports: It remained unknown if the driving T cell clones were melanoma-specific.

Time point meaning: pre-treatment baseline. V lost 7 bases, J lost 10 bases, and 12 bases lay in between. The CDR3 loop spans 10 amino acids. Germline V gives CDR1 SQVTM, CDR2 ANQGSEA. The protocol was immunoSEQ multiplex PCR, while the TCRdb copy is restricted to in-frame clones and leaves out a portion. Of about 24,000 clones listed, around nine tenths are singletons. For this clone: Its antigen is undetermined.

The chain couples TRBV29-1 to TRBJ2-3; no clear D gene. The TCR comes from a human donor with melanoma. Specimen: blood, collected from a patient treated with checkpoint blockade. As DNA, the CDR3 is TGCAGCGGCACGAGCAGCTCGCAGTATTTT. Translated, it gives CSGTSSSQYF.